The 31 T cell receptor beta chains reported below all come from one sample, sequenced in a study of Ad26.COV2.S vaccination and SARS-CoV-2 variants. Sample treatment: some 20 received Ad26.COV2.S at low or high dose, single or two shots; 5 received placebo; per-sample allocation not given. Repertoires come from day 63 after the first vaccine or placebo injection. Sequenced by immunoSEQ multiplex PCR; TCRdb stores in-frame clones only, minus some. The repertoire consists of around 400,000 clones, with roughly 85% occurring once and the leading ten covering 7% to 9.5%. Material: peripheral blood, obtained in a trial of Ad26.COV2.S vaccine versus placebo. All receptors derive from a person aged 18-60 years who received the Ad26.COV2.S COVID-19 vaccine or a placebo.

V gene TRBV5-4 combines with J gene TRBJ1-1, with 7 bases identical to TRBD1. CDR1 and CDR2 (germline): SGHNT, YYREEE (reference sequence). The CDR3 loop spans 12 amino acids. CDR3 nucleotides: TGTGCAACGCGGGACAGTAACACTGAAGCTTTCTTT. This codes for CATRDSNTEAFF.

V gene TRBV30 combines with J gene TRBJ1-2; D call uncertain. Germline V lookup: CDR1 GTSNPN, CDR2 SVGIG (reference sequence). This CDR3 is 11 amino acids long. Trimming shortened V by 5 bases and J by 9 bases, and 13 bases separated the two germline ends. The CDR3 here is CAWFGLHSYTF. The CDR3 nucleotides are TGTGCCTGGTTCGGACTTCATAGCTACACCTTC. The variable domain in full, completed from reference TRBV30 and TRBJ1-2, reads SQTIHQWPATLVQPVGSPLSLECTVEGTSNPNLYWYRQAAGRGLQLLFYSVGIGQISSEVPQNLSASRPQDRQFILSSKKLLLSDSGFYLCAWFGLHSYTFGSGTRLTVV.

CDR3 region: CSVEDYEGEKLFF. The CDR3, as DNA: TGCAGCGTTGAAGACTACGAGGGTGAAAAACTGTTTTTT. J is TRBJ1-4 and V is TRBV29-1, with no clear D. V was shortened by 0 bases and J by 7 bases, with 9 bases between the two germline ends. There are 13 residues in the CDR3. Germline V lookup: CDR1 SQVTM, CDR2 ANQGSEA. The entire variable domain, with the rest obtained from reference TRBV29-1 and TRBJ1-4, is as follows: SAVISQKPSRDICQRGTSLTIQCQVDSQVTMMFWYRQQPGQSLTLIATANQGSEATYESGFVIDKFPISRPNLTFSTLTVSNMSPEDSSIYLCSVEDYEGEKLFFGSGTQLSVL.

The V call is TRBV30, the J call TRBJ1-2; maybe TRBD1 (6 bases). Germline V gene data show CDR1 as GTSNPN and CDR2 as SVGIG (reference sequence). Deletions cut 1 base from V and 11 bases from J, with 17 bases between. This CDR3 spans 13 amino acids. CDR3 sequence (DNA): TGTGCCTGGAGTGCCGGGGCAGGGGCGGGATACACCTTC. Protein: CAWSAGAGAGYTF.

The V gene is TRBV10-2, the J gene TRBJ1-5; 10 bases are a match to TRBD1. CDR3 size: 13 residues. Germline V gene lookup returns CDR1 WSHSY and CDR2 SAAADI. V dropped 10 bases and J dropped 6; count of bases not matched to a gene: 6. The CDR3 is CATWTGGSQPQHF. The DNA of the CDR3 is TGCGCCACCTGGACAGGGGGAAGTCAGCCCCAGCATTTT.

The chain recombines TRBV5-1 with TRBJ2-1; 8 bases fit TRBD2. Germline trimming cut 7 bases from V and 4 bases from J; bases unmatched to any gene: 13. The germline V gene has CDR1 SGHRS and CDR2 YFSETQ. The CDR3 contains 16 residues. The CDR3 reads CASGVGAGGRYNEQFF. CDR3 nucleotide sequence: TGCGCCAGCGGCGTGGGGGCGGGAGGCCGATACAATGAGCAGTTCTTC.

The gene calls are TRBV7-9 and TRBJ1-4; 7 bases agree with TRBD1. The V segment lost 3 bases and the J segment 0 bases; nucleotides outside the gene matches: 4. Germline lookup yields CDR1 SEHNR and CDR2 FQNEAQ (reference sequence). This CDR3 is 16 amino acids long. This CDR3 is CASSFARGSTNEKLFF. The CDR3 DNA reads as TGTGCCAGCAGCTTCGCCAGGGGGTCAACTAATGAAAAACTGTTTTTT.

This chain uses TRBV4-3 with TRBJ2-4; 8 bases are shared with TRBD2. Germline V gives CDR1 LGHNA, CDR2 YSLEER. The CDR3 is 13 residues long. The trim removed 4 bases at V and 9 bases at J, leaving 5 bases unmatched. DNA of the CDR3: TGCGCCAGCAGCCCGGTCAGCGGGGGCATTCAGTACTTC. Translated, it gives CASSPVSGGIQYF.

CDR3 in DNA: TGTGCCAGCAGCCCCGGGAGGGGAGAAAAACTGTTTTTT. The encoded protein is CASSPGRGEKLFF. V usage is TRBV7-3 and J usage is TRBJ1-4; weak D call: TRBD1 (5 bases). The V gene lost 5 bases and the J gene lost 8 bases, with 12 bases spanning the gap. The germline V gene has CDR1 SGHTA and CDR2 FQGTGA. CDR3 size: 13 residues.

In this sample, this clone turned up a few times. The chain uses TRBV12-3 or TRBV12-4 and TRBJ1-5; D is unresolved. The CDR3 consists of 13 residues. V lost 3 bases and J 7 bases, leaving 10 bases between the germline ends. CDR3 loop: CASSFDRWQPQHF. The CDR3 DNA reads TGTGCCAGCAGTTTTGACCGATGGCAGCCCCAGCATTTT.

This chain links TRBV3-1 (or the pseudogene TRBV3-2) with TRBJ2-3; D not certain. CDR1 and CDR2 from the germline V gene are LGHDT and YNNKEL (reference sequence). There are 13 residues in the CDR3. V was cut by 7 bases and J by 2 bases, with 10 bases left in between. CDR3 nucleotide sequence: TGTGCCAGCAATGATGGGGTCACAGATACGCAGTATTTT. This codes for CASNDGVTDTQYF.

V is TRBV30 and J is TRBJ1-2; a possible D gene is TRBD1 (5 bases). Germline CDR1 GTSNPN, CDR2 SVGIG (reference sequence). Trimming stripped 6 bases from V and 3 bases from J, with 17 bases between. The CDR3 contains 14 residues. CDR3 sequence reads: CACPPKGNYYGYTF. CDR3 bases: TGTGCCTGCCCCCCCAAGGGGAATTACTATGGCTACACCTTC.

The J gene is TRBJ1-2, the V gene TRBV4-1; D uncertain. Germline assignment: CDR1 MGHRA and CDR2 YSYEKL. V lost 2 bases and J lost 0, with 7 bases in between. The CDR3 contains 14 residues. In DNA form, the CDR3 reads TGCGCCAGCAGCCAACGGTCAACTAACTATGGCTACACCTTC. This codes for CASSQRSTNYGYTF.

This chain joins TRBV9 and TRBJ2-3; D remains ambiguous. The CDR3 consists of 16 residues. Germline assignment: CDR1 SGDLS and CDR2 YYNGEE. Trimming took off 3 bases at V and 2 bases at J, with 16 bases between the two ends. The CDR3 nucleotides read TGTGCCAGCAGCGCCTCCCGACGGACCAACACAGATACGCAGTATTTT. Protein: CASSASRRTNTDTQYF. The full variable domain, completed using reference TRBV9 and TRBJ2-3, is DSGVTQTPKHLITATGQRVTLRCSPRSGDLSVYWYQQSLDQGLQFLIQYYNGEERAKGNILERFSAQQFPDLHSELNLSSLELGDSALYFCASSASRRTNTDTQYFGPGTRLTVL.

The CDR3 loop is CASSLVRIADRGAEAFF. CDR3 DNA: TGCGCCAGCAGCTTGGTTAGGATAGCTGACAGGGGGGCTGAAGCTTTCTTT. V usage is TRBV5-1 and J usage is TRBJ1-1; 9 nucleotides align to TRBD1. Germline V CDR1 and CDR2: SGHRS, YFSETQ. Unmatched junction bases numbered 12, after V lost 0 bases and J lost 6 bases. The length of the CDR3 is 17 residues. The entire variable domain, with the rest obtained from reference TRBV5-1 and TRBJ1-1, is as follows: KAGVTQTPRYLIKTRGQQVTLSCSPISGHRSVSWYQQTPGQGLQFLFEYFSETQRNKGNFPGRFSGRQFSNSRSEMNVSTLELGDSALYLCASSLVRIADRGAEAFFGQGTRLTVV.

The chain links TRBV6-5 to TRBJ2-3; D is unclear. V lost 5 bases to trimming and J lost 2 bases, with 8 bases between them. Germline V lookup: CDR1 MNHEY, CDR2 SVGAGI. The CDR3 contains 13 residues. The CDR3 protein is CASSRVYTDTQYF. In DNA form, the CDR3 reads TGTGCCAGCAGTCGGGTCTACACAGATACGCAGTATTTT.

This chain joins TRBV2 and TRBJ1-1, with D maybe TRBD1 (6 bases). Between the trimmed V and J ends, which lost 6 bases and 1 base, there was a span of 12 bases. The CDR3 is 14 residues long. The V gene's germline CDR1 is SNHLY and CDR2 FYNNEI. CDR3 DNA sequence: TGTGCCAGCAGGAGGGGGGTGCAGAACACTGAAGCTTTCTTT. It yields the protein CASRRGVQNTEAFF.

The chain couples TRBV6-5 to TRBJ1-1; TRBD1 agrees at 7 bases. The CDR3 contains 13 residues. With V trimmed by 6 bases and J by 6 bases, 7 bases remained unmatched. Germline CDR1 is MNHEY and CDR2 is SVGAGI. The CDR3 protein is CASSLQGLSEAFF. As DNA, the CDR3 is TGTGCCAGCAGCTTACAGGGGTTATCTGAAGCTTTCTTT.

The genes are TRBV5-1 and TRBJ1-1, with 7 positions matching TRBD1. The CDR3 is 14 residues long. J lost 4 bases, V lost 4 bases, and 7 bases had no gene match. CDR1 and CDR2 (germline): SGHRS, YFSETQ. CDR3 sequence (DNA): TGCGCCAGCAGCGGAAGGGGGCTGGGCACTGAAGCTTTCTTT. Protein sequence: CASSGRGLGTEAFF.

The chain links TRBV7-3 to TRBJ2-5; D possibly corresponds to TRBD1 (7 bases). This CDR3 has 14 amino acids. In germline, CDR1 is SGHTA, CDR2 FQGTGA. Between the trimmed V and J ends, which lost 3 bases and 3 bases, there was a span of 11 bases. The DNA of the CDR3 is TGTGCCAGCAGCTTGGGGGGACAGAAAGAGACCCAGTACTTC. Translating it yields CASSLGGQKETQYF.

The chain combines TRBV18 with TRBJ2-2, with D perhaps TRBD2 (7 bases). The V gene lost 8 bases and the J gene lost 10 bases, with 20 bases spanning the gap. The CDR3 is 14 residues long. Germline V lookup: CDR1 KGHSH, CDR2 LQKENI. The CDR3 loop reads CASAKEEGGQELFF. CDR3 sequence (DNA): TGTGCCAGCGCCAAAGAAGAGGGGGGGCAGGAGCTGTTTTTT.

This sequence joins TRBV18 and TRBJ1-2; D is undetermined. The ends were cut back, 3 bases at V and 9 bases at J, with 14 bases in the middle. The CDR3 runs to 13 residues. Per germline, CDR1 KGHSH and CDR2 LQKENI. CDR3 DNA sequence: TGTGCCAGCTCACCGGTAATAGGAGACAGCTACACCTTC. It translates to CASSPVIGDSYTF.

This chain connects TRBV9 to TRBJ2-1, with 13 bases fitting TRBD2. Germline values: CDR1 SGDLS, CDR2 YYNGEE. Trimming took 5 bases from V and 6 from J; bases not matched to a gene: 5. The CDR3 runs to 15 residues. CDR3 sequence (DNA): TGTGCCAGCAGTGTTTGGACTAGCGGGAGCAATGAGCAGTTCTTC. As protein: CASSVWTSGSNEQFF.

The rearrangement links TRBV4-3 to TRBJ1-1, with D unclear. Germline V lookup: CDR1 LGHNA, CDR2 YSLEER. The CDR3 length is 16 residues. The ends were cut back, 0 bases at V and 0 bases at J, with 11 bases in the middle. CDR3 sequence (DNA): TGCGCCAGCAGCCAAGACGCCGGAGCGGTGAACACTGAAGCTTTCTTT. It yields the protein CASSQDAGAVNTEAFF.

V gene TRBV6-6 combines with J gene TRBJ1-1; 9 nucleotides line up with TRBD1. CDR3 length: 16 residues. V shed 2 bases and J 1 base; nucleotides not matched to a gene: 5. Looked up from germline, CDR1 is MNHNY and CDR2 is SVGAGI (reference sequence). The CDR3 is CASSYRDREGNTEAFF. In DNA, the CDR3 is TGTGCCAGCAGTTACAGGGACAGGGAGGGGAACACTGAAGCTTTCTTT.

This chain links TRBV3-1 (or the pseudogene TRBV3-2) with TRBJ2-7, with D perhaps being TRBD1 or TRBD2 (5 bases each). Trimming stripped 1 base from V and 12 bases from J, with 10 bases between. CDR3 length equals 11 residues. In germline, CDR1 is LGHDT, CDR2 YNNKEL (reference sequence). The CDR3 DNA reads TGTGCCAGCAGCCAAGGGCAGGGAGTGTACTTC. Its translation: CASSQGQGVYF.

This clone came up a few times. This rearrangement joins TRBV6-2 or TRBV6-3 to TRBJ2-2; 11 nucleotides agree with TRBD2. CDR1 MNHEY and CDR2 SVGEGT come from the germline V gene. The CDR3 spans 15 residues. V lost 3 bases to trimming and J lost 7 bases; unmatched junction nucleotides: 4. The CDR3 DNA is TGTGCCAGCAGTTATAGCGGGGGGGCCGTCGGGGAGCTGTTTTTT. It yields the protein CASSYSGGAVGELFF.

In its sample, this clone was seen a few times. This chain joins TRBV5-4 and TRBJ2-5, with 11 positions matching TRBD1. The CDR3 totals 15 residues. Germline V CDR1 and CDR2: SGHNT, YYREEE (reference sequence). V lost 4 bases and J lost 5; bases outside the gene matches: 7. CDR3 protein: CASSLQWTGGETQYF. The CDR3 coding sequence is TGTGCCAGCAGCCTACAATGGACAGGGGGCGAGACCCAGTACTTC.

This chain uses TRBV3-1 (or the pseudogene TRBV3-2) with TRBJ2-7, with 8 bases fitting TRBD1. V shed 3 bases, J shed 5 bases, and the junction held 0 bases outside the gene matches. In germline, CDR1 is LGHDT, CDR2 YNNKEL (reference sequence). This CDR3 contains 12 residues. CDR3 residues: CASSQTGDEQYF. In DNA, the CDR3 is TGTGCCAGCAGCCAGACAGGGGACGAGCAGTACTTC.

This chain joins TRBV9 and TRBJ1-5; no firm D call. V was cut by 3 bases and J by 7 bases, with 11 bases left in between. The CDR3 loop spans 13 amino acids. Germline CDR1 reads SGDLS; CDR2 reads YYNGEE. The CDR3 coding sequence is TGTGCCAGCAGCGCCCTTGGGAGGCAGCCCCAGCATTTT. This codes for CASSALGRQPQHF.

This sequence joins TRBV5-5 and TRBJ1-6; D not certain. Trimming removed 4 bases at V and 5 bases at J, with 10 bases between. Germline V gives CDR1 SGHKS, CDR2 YYEKEE (reference sequence). The CDR3 loop spans 14 amino acids. CDR3 residues: CASSGGIHNSPLHF. The CDR3 DNA is TGTGCCAGCAGCGGCGGGATCCATAATTCACCCCTCCACTTT. Filled out from reference TRBV5-5 and TRBJ1-6, the complete variable domain reads DAGVTQSPTHLIKTRGQQVTLRCSPISGHKSVSWYQQVLGQGPQFIFQYYEKEERGRGNFPDRFSARQFPNYSSELNVNALLLGDSALYLCASSGGIHNSPLHFGNGTRLTVT.